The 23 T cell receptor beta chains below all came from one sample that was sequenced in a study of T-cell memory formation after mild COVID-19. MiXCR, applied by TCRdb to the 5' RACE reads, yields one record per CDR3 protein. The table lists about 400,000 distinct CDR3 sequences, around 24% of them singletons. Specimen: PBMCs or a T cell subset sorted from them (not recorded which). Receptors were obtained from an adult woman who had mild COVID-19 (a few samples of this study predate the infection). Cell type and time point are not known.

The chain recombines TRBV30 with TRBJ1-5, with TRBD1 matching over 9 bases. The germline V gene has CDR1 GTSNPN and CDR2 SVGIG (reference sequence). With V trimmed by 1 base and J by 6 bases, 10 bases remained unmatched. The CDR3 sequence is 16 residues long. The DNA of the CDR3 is TGTGCCTGGAGTGCCCTTGGGACAGGGAATATTCAGCCCCAGCATTTT. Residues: CAWSALGTGNIQPQHF.

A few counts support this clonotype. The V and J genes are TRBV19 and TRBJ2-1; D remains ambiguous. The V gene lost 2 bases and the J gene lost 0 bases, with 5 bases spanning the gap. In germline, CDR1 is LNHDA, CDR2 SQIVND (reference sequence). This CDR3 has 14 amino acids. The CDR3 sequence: CASSIYGSYNEQFF. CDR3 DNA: TGTGCCAGTAGTATATACGGCTCCTACAATGAGCAGTTCTTC.

Here the CDR3 reads CATSNPPGTGELFF. In DNA, the CDR3 is TGTGCCACCAGCAACCCACCGGGCACCGGGGAGCTGTTTTTT. The V and J genes are TRBV24-1 and TRBJ2-2; no clear D gene. The V end was cut by 7 bases, the J end by 4 bases, with 12 bases between. From germline, CDR1 is KGHDR and CDR2 SFDVKD. This CDR3 contains 14 residues.

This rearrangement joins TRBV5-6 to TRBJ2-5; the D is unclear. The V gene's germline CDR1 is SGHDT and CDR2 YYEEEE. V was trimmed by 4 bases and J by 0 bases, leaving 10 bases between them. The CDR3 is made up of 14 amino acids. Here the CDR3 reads CASSQAQYQETQYF. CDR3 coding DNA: TGTGCCAGCAGCCAGGCCCAGTACCAAGAGACCCAGTACTTC.

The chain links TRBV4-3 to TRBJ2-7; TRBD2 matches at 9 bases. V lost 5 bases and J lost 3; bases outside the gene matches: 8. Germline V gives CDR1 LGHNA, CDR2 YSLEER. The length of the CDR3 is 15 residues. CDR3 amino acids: CASSTRLADLYEQYF. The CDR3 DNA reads TGCGCCAGCAGCACCCGACTAGCGGATCTCTACGAGCAGTACTTC.

The CDR3 loop reads CSVEDGANTGELFF. For the CDR3, the DNA is TGCAGCGTTGAAGATGGGGCGAACACCGGGGAGCTGTTTTTT. The chain joins TRBV29-1 to TRBJ2-2; D gene unclear. Germline CDR1 reads SQVTM; CDR2 reads ANQGSEA. The ends were cut back, 0 bases at V and 0 bases at J, with 5 bases in the middle. CDR3 length equals 14 residues.

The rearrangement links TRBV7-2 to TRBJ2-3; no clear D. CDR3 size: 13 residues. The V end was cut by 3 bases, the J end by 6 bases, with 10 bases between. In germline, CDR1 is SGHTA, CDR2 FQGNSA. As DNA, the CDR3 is TGTGCCAGCAGCTTCTCCCCCTCTGATACGCAGTATTTT. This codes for CASSFSPSDTQYF.

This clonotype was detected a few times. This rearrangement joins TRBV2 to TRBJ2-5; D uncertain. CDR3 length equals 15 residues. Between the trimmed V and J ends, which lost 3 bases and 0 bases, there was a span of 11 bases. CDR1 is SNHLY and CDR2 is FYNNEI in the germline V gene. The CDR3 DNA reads TGTGCCAGCAGTGACCTTAGAGAGTACCAAGAGACCCAGTACTTC. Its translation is CASSDLREYQETQYF.

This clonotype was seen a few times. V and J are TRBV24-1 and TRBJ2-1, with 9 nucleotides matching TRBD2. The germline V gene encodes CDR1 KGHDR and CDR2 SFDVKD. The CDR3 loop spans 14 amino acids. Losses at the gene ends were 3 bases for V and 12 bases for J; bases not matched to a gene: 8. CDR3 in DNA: TGTGCCACCAGTGATCCCGGGACTAGCTTTTGGCAGTTCTTC. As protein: CATSDPGTSFWQFF.

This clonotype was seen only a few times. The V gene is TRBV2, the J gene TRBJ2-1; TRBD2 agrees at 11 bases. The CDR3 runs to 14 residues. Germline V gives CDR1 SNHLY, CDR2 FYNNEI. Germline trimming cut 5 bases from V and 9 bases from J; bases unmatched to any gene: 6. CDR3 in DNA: TGTGCCAGCAGTCCTAGCGGGGGGCTTACTGAGCAGTTCTTC. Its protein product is CASSPSGGLTEQFF.

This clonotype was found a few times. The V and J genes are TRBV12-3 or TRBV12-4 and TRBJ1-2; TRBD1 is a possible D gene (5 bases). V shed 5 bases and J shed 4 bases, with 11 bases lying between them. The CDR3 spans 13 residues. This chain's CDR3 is CASSRDSLYGYTF. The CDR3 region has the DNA TGTGCCAGCAGTCGTGACAGCCTCTATGGCTACACCTTC.

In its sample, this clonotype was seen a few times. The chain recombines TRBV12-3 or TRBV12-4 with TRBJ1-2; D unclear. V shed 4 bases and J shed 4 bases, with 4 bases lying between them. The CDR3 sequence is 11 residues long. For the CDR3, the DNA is TGTGCCAGCAGTTCCCTCTATGGCTACACCTTC. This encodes CASSSLYGYTF.

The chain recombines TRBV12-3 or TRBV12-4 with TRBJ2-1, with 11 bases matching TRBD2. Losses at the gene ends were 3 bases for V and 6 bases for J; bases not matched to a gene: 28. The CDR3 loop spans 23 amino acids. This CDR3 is CASSLDALFLAGGPLGAANEQFF. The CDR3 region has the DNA TGTGCCAGCAGTTTGGATGCCCTCTTTTTAGCGGGGGGGCCCCTGGGAGCGGCCAATGAGCAGTTCTTC.

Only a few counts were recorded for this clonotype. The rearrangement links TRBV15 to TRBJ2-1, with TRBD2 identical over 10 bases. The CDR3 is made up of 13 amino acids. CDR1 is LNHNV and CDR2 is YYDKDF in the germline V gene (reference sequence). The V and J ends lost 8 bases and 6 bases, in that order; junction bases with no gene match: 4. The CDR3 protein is CATLSGRANEQFF. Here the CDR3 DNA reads TGTGCCACCCTGAGCGGGAGGGCCAATGAGCAGTTCTTC. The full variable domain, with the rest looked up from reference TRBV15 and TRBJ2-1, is DAMVIQNPRYQVTQFGKPVTLSCSQTLNHNVMYWYQQKSSQAPKLLFHYYDKDFNNEADTPDNFQSRRPNTSFCFLDIRSPGLGDTAMYLCATLSGRANEQFFGPGTRLTVL.

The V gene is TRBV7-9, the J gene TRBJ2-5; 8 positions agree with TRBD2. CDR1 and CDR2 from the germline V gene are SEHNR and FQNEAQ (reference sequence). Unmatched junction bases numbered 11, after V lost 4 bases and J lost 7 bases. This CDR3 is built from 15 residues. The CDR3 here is CASSSTGGAGRTQYF. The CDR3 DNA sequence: TGTGCCAGCAGCTCAACGGGGGGGGCCGGGAGGACCCAGTACTTC.

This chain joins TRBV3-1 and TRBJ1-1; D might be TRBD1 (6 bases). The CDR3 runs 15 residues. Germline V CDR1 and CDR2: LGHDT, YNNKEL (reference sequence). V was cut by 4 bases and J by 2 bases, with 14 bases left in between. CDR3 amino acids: CASSRWGRGNTEAFF. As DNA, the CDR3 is TGTGCCAGCAGCCGGTGGGGGCGCGGAAACACTGAAGCTTTCTTT.

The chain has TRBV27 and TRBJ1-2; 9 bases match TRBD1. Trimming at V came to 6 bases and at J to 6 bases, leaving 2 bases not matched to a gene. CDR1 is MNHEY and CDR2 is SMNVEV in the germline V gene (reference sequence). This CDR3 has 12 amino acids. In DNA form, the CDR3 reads TGTGCCAGCAGAACAGGGGGCAATGGCTACACCTTC. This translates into CASRTGGNGYTF.

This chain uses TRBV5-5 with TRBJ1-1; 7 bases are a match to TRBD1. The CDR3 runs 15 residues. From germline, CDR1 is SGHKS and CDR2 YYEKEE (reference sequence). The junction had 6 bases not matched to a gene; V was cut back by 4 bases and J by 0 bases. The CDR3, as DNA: TGTGCCAGCAGCCAAAACAGGGGCCTGAACACTGAAGCTTTCTTT. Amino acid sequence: CASSQNRGLNTEAFF.

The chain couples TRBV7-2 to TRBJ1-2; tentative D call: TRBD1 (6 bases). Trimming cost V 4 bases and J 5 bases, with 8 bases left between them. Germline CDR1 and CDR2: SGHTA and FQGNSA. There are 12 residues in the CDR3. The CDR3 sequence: CASSYQGYGYTF. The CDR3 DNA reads TGTGCCAGCAGCTACCAGGGGTATGGCTACACCTTC. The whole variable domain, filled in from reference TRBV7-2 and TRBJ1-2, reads GAGVSQSPSNKVTEKGKDVELRCDPISGHTALYWYRQSLGQGLEFLIYFQGNSAPDKSGLPSDRFSAERTGGSVSTLTIQRTQQEDSAVYLCASSYQGYGYTFGSGTRLTVV.

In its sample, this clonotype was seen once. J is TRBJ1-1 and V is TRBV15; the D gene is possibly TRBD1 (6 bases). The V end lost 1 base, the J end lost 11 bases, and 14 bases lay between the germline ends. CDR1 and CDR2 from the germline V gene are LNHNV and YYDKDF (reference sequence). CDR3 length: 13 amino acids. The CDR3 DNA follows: TGTGCCACCAGCAGAGCGACAGGATTTGACGCTTTCTTT. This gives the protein CATSRATGFDAFF.

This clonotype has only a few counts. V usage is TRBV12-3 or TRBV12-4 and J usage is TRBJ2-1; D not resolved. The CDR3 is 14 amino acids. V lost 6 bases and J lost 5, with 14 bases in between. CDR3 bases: TGTGCCAGCAGCGGACCAAACCCCAACAATGAGCAGTTCTTC. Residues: CASSGPNPNNEQFF.

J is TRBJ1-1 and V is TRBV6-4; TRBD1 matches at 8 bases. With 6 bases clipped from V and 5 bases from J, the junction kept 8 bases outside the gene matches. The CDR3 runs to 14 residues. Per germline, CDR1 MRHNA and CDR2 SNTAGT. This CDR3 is CASRAGQGGTEAFF. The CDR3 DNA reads TGTGCCAGCAGGGCCGGACAGGGTGGGACTGAAGCTTTCTTT.

The CDR3 here is CASSQDSSGEYNEQFF. CDR3 in DNA: TGTGCCAGCAGCCAAGATAGTAGCGGGGAGTACAATGAGCAGTTCTTC. The genes are TRBV3-1 and TRBJ2-1; 8 nucleotides line up with TRBD2. V was clipped by 0 bases and J by 4 bases; unmatched bases: 5. The V gene's germline CDR1 is LGHDT and CDR2 YNNKEL (reference sequence). The CDR3 extends over 16 amino acids.